Described below is a single TCR beta chain sequence and its context. The read halts 3 residues ahead of the CDR3 end, with the missing end drawn from the germline J gene. This entry belongs to a study of T cells in women clearing cervical HPV infection. TCRdb's copy holds only in-frame clones and misses some; the assay was immunoSEQ multiplex PCR. This sample lists around 38,000 clones; its ten largest clones have 6.5% to 8.5%. Trimming removed 6 bases at V and 0 bases at J, with 9 bases between. Germline V lookup: CDR1 LNHDA, CDR2 SQIVND (reference sequence). The CDR3 has 14 amino acids. The TCR was taken from a woman between 18 and 75 years old with a cervical HPV16 infection that either progressed to CIN3+ or cleared (not recorded which). The sequenced sample consisted of blood buffy coat. The genes are TRBV19 and TRBJ1-3; a possible D gene is TRBD1 (5 bases). Partial CDR3 DNA: TGTGCCAGTAGACCCCAGGGCTCTGGAAACACC. Translating gives CASRPQGSGNT. The CDR3 as a whole reads CASRPQGSGNTIYF.